Listed here are 25 T cell receptor beta chains from one sample, sequenced in a study of control samples from healthy donors and cancer patients. Measured with immunoSEQ multiplex PCR; TCRdb has only the in-frame clones, and not every one. The data show under 95,000 clones, 80% to 95% seen once. Material for sequencing was blood. Receptors originate from a woman between 25 and 40 years old in good health.

The gene calls are TRBV2 and TRBJ1-1; no clear D gene. Looked up from germline, CDR1 is SNHLY and CDR2 is FYNNEI. CDR3 length: 12 residues. The CDR3 DNA follows: TGTGCTGAAGGCCGCTCCAGAGCTGAAGCTTTCTTT. It translates to CAEGRSRAEAFF.

Here the CDR3 reads CSVEDWQAETQYF. The CDR3 bases are TGCAGCGTTGAAGATTGGCAGGCAGAGACCCAGTACTTC. The chain employs TRBV29-1 and TRBJ2-5; D is uncertain. CDR1 SQVTM and CDR2 ANQGSEA come from the germline V gene. Trimming took 0 bases from V and 4 from J, leaving 9 bases between them. The CDR3 contains 13 residues.

The rearrangement links TRBV4-2 to TRBJ2-3, with 8 bases matching TRBD2. V lost 1 base, J lost 7 bases, and 10 bases stayed unmatched. CDR3 length: 16 residues. Germline CDR1 is LGHNA and CDR2 is YNFKEQ. CDR3 nucleotides: TGTGCCAGCAGCCAAGGTCAGCGGGGGTTTGGGCATACGCAGTATTTT. This translates into CASSQGQRGFGHTQYF.

The chain recombines TRBV4-2 with TRBJ2-1, with 8 positions matching TRBD1. The CDR3 covers 16 residues. Germline-derived CDR1 and CDR2 are LGHNA and YNFKEQ. J lost 10 bases, V lost 0 bases, and 11 bases had no gene match. The CDR3 DNA is TGTGCCAGCAGCCAAGAGGCAGGGGGCCTTATGCGGGAGCAGTTCTTC. Amino acid sequence: CASSQEAGGLMREQFF.

Here the CDR3 reads CASSFPTNEKLFF. The CDR3 region has the DNA TGTGCCAGCAGCTTCCCCACTAATGAAAAACTGTTTTTT. The chain is built from TRBV5-6 and TRBJ1-4; D not resolved. The V end was cut by 2 bases, the J end by 2 bases, with 4 bases between. Germline CDR1 is SGHDT and CDR2 is YYEEEE. The CDR3 covers 13 residues. The variable domain in full, with the rest retrieved from reference TRBV5-6 and TRBJ1-4, is DAGVTQSPTHLIKTRGQQVTLRCSPKSGHDTVSWYQQALGQGPQFIFQYYEEEERQRGNFPDRFSGHQFPNYSSELNVNALLLGDSALYLCASSFPTNEKLFFGSGTQLSVL.

This CDR3 is CASSYTYEQYF. The CDR3 DNA reads TGTGCCAGCAGTTACACCTACGAGCAGTACTTC. This sequence joins TRBV6-6 and TRBJ2-7; D is ambiguous. V was trimmed by 2 bases and J by 2 bases, leaving 1 base between them. This CDR3 has 11 residues. The germline V gene encodes CDR1 MNHNY and CDR2 SVGAGI (reference sequence).

The V gene is TRBV21-1, the J gene TRBJ1-6. TRBV21-1 is tagged as a pseudogene. This CDR3 region has 16 residues. This CDR3 is CASRLIGEGEDSPLHF. The CDR3 DNA is TGTGCCAGCAGGCTAATTGGAGAAGGGGAGGATTCACCCCTCCACTTT.

The chain is built from TRBV6-5 and TRBJ2-7; tentatively, D is TRBD2 (6 bases). This CDR3 is built from 15 residues. Germline CDR1 is MNHEY and CDR2 is SVGAGI. Trimming removed 5 bases at V and 0 bases at J, with 14 bases between. The CDR3 DNA reads TGTGCCAGCAGTACCATGGCGGGGTACTCCTACGAGCAGTACTTC. Protein sequence: CASSTMAGYSYEQYF.

The rearrangement joins TRBV11-2 to TRBJ2-7; 10 bases agree with TRBD1. The V segment lost 4 bases and the J segment 5 bases; nucleotides outside the gene matches: 8. The germline V gene encodes CDR1 SGHAT and CDR2 FQNNGV. CDR3 length: 15 amino acids. The CDR3 sequence: CASSSGQGDVNEQYF. CDR3 sequence (DNA): TGTGCCAGCAGCTCCGGACAGGGGGACGTCAACGAGCAGTACTTC.

The chain couples TRBV25-1 to TRBJ1-1, with D unclear. CDR3 length equals 11 residues. Germline V CDR1 and CDR2: MGHDK, SYGVNS. V dropped 4 bases and J dropped 1 base, with 1 base sitting between them. The CDR3 DNA sequence: TGTGCCAGCAGTGCGAACACTGAAGCTTTCTTT. It yields the protein CASSANTEAFF.

The V and J genes are TRBV6-5 and TRBJ2-1; D gene uncertain. The CDR3 has 11 amino acids. Germline V gene sequence: CDR1 MNHEY, CDR2 SVGAGI. The V and J ends lost 7 bases and 15 bases respectively, with 16 bases between them. CDR3 nucleotide sequence: TGTGCCAGCACTAAAAACGAAGGTCGGTTCTTC. The encoded protein is CASTKNEGRFF.

The chain has TRBV18 and TRBJ2-2; unclear D gene. This CDR3 is 15 amino acids long. Per germline, CDR1 KGHSH and CDR2 LQKENI. V lost 3 bases and J lost 3, with 11 bases in between. The DNA for the CDR3 is TGTGCCAGCTCACCGGCGATCGAGGACACCGGGGAGCTGTTTTTT. Amino acid sequence: CASSPAIEDTGELFF.

V gene TRBV5-6 combines with J gene TRBJ1-1; D gene unclear. Per the germline V gene, CDR1 is SGHDT and CDR2 is YYEEEE. The CDR3 length is 14 residues. Trimming pared 5 bases from V and 0 bases from J, leaving 11 bases between. In DNA form, the CDR3 reads TGTGCCAGCAGTTATGGACGGCTGAACACTGAAGCTTTCTTT. This sequence encodes CASSYGRLNTEAFF.

The V gene is TRBV6-5, the J gene TRBJ1-5, with 10 bases aligning to TRBD1. The V segment lost 10 bases and the J segment 6 bases; nucleotides outside the gene matches: 6. The germline V gene has CDR1 MNHEY and CDR2 SVGAGI. CDR3 length: 13 amino acids. In DNA form, the CDR3 reads TGTGCCACCTACGGACAGGGGGGTCAGCCCCAGCATTTT. This sequence encodes CATYGQGGQPQHF.

The genes are TRBV28 and TRBJ2-2; unclear D gene. The V gene lost 5 bases and the J gene lost 3 bases, with 7 bases spanning the gap. Germline V gene sequence: CDR1 MDHEN, CDR2 SYDVKM. The CDR3 has 13 amino acids. The CDR3 spells CASSLWDTGELFF. For the CDR3, the DNA is TGTGCCAGCAGTCTGTGGGACACCGGGGAGCTGTTTTTT.

The chain employs TRBV5-1 and TRBJ2-6; 7 positions match TRBD2. With 1 base clipped from V and 1 base from J, the junction kept 2 bases outside the gene matches. CDR3 length: 16 amino acids. Germline V lookup: CDR1 SGHRS, CDR2 YFSETQ. CDR3 protein: CASSLLAVSGANVLTF. Written as DNA, the CDR3 is TGCGCCAGCAGCTTGCTAGCGGTATCTGGGGCCAACGTCCTGACTTTC.

The chain employs TRBV19 and TRBJ1-4; D gene uncertain. Germline V gene sequence: CDR1 LNHDA, CDR2 SQIVND (reference sequence). This CDR3 has 14 amino acids. The ends were cut back, 7 bases at V and 7 bases at J, with 16 bases in the middle. CDR3 sequence (DNA): TGTGCCAGTACTTCAACACGGAAAGGTGAAAAACTGTTTTTT. This encodes CASTSTRKGEKLFF.

The chain carries TRBV27 and TRBJ2-1, with 7 bases that match TRBD2. Per germline, CDR1 MNHEY and CDR2 SMNVEV (reference sequence). Losses at the gene ends were 2 bases for V and 7 bases for J; bases not matched to a gene: 2. The length of the CDR3 is 13 residues. The CDR3 loop reads CASSLTGGNEQFF. For the CDR3, the DNA is TGTGCCAGCAGTTTAACGGGAGGAAATGAGCAGTTCTTC.

This chain links TRBV5-1 with TRBJ1-4; 10 bases line up with TRBD1. The CDR3 has 14 amino acids. V trimming: 4 bases; J trimming: 7 bases; junction bases outside the gene matches: 4. The V gene's germline CDR1 is SGHRS and CDR2 YFSETQ. DNA for the CDR3: TGCGCCAGCAGCCCGACAGGGGGCGCTGAAAAACTGTTTTTT. Translating it yields CASSPTGGAEKLFF.

The table lists this clone with a count of one. The rearrangement uses TRBV6-5 and TRBJ1-1, with TRBD1 matching over 7 bases. This CDR3 region has 14 residues. Germline values: CDR1 MNHEY, CDR2 SVGAGI. V lost 7 bases and J lost 2; bases outside the gene matches: 7. As DNA, the CDR3 is TGTGCCAGCAACCACCAGGGGGGTAACACTGAAGCTTTCTTT. The encoded protein is CASNHQGGNTEAFF.

The chain couples TRBV5-5 to TRBJ2-1; 11 nucleotides agree with TRBD2. The V and J ends lost 4 bases and 4 bases, in that order; junction bases with no gene match: 4. Germline V gives CDR1 SGHKS, CDR2 YYEKEE (reference sequence). The CDR3 sequence is 15 residues long. Written as DNA, the CDR3 is TGTGCCAGCAGCCTGGGACTAGCGGAGTACAATGAGCAGTTCTTC. This sequence encodes CASSLGLAEYNEQFF.

The chain recombines TRBV2 with TRBJ1-2; no reliable D call. CDR1 and CDR2 from the germline V gene are SNHLY and FYNNEI. The CDR3 has 15 amino acids. Trimming removed 7 bases at V and 1 base at J, with 16 bases between. CDR3 coding DNA: TGTGCCAGCACCGCCCCGACAAGATTTAACTATGGCTACACCTTC. It specifies CASTAPTRFNYGYTF.

The chain has TRBV19 and TRBJ1-5; D not certain. Germline CDR1 LNHDA, CDR2 SQIVND (reference sequence). V lost 7 bases, J lost 4 bases, and 17 bases lay in between. This CDR3 has 15 amino acids. CDR3 coding DNA: TGTGCCAGTATAACAGCCTATAGCTCAAATCAGCCCCAGCATTTT. Translated, it gives CASITAYSSNQPQHF. The variable domain in full, with the rest retrieved from reference TRBV19 and TRBJ1-5, is DGGITQSPKYLFRKEGQNVTLSCEQNLNHDAMYWYRQDPGQGLRLIYYSQIVNDFQKGDIAEGYSVSREKKESFPLTVTSAQKNPTAFYLCASITAYSSNQPQHFGDGTRLSIL.

This chain uses TRBV2 with TRBJ1-1; D is undetermined. Deletions cut 10 bases from V and 8 bases from J, with 5 bases between. The CDR3 totals 8 residues. CDR1 SNHLY and CDR2 FYNNEI come from the germline V gene. CDR3 bases: TGTGCCATCCGCGAAGCTTTCTTT. Encoded protein: CAIREAFF.

The chain employs TRBV5-4 and TRBJ1-2; the D is unclear. The germline V and J ends were trimmed by 6 bases and 2 bases, with 5 bases remaining between them. CDR1 is SGHNT, CDR2 YYREEE, per germline (reference sequence). The CDR3 runs to 11 residues. In nucleotides, the CDR3 is TGTGCCAGCATGGGGAACTATGGCTACACCTTC. It codes for CASMGNYGYTF.